This T cell receptor beta chain derives from a study of metastatic and nonmetastatic thyroid tumors. The germline V gene has CDR1 SGHRS and CDR2 YFSETQ. V lost 4 bases, J lost 11 bases, and 24 bases lay in between. This CDR3 contains 15 residues. Through MiXCR, TCRdb re-clonotyped the PCR reads. Of about 18,000 clones listed, 29% were seen once; the top ten hold approximately 13%. Not a single patient had been given any form of treatment at any point before undergoing thyroid surgery. Concerning this clone itself: The antigen is undetermined.

Study-wide results and caveats: It was reported that TCR beta diversity was significantly higher in malignant thyroid tumors than benign nodules, in blood and tumor.

The TCR originated in a female donor with papillary thyroid cancer or a benign thyroid nodule (not recorded which). Some clones in this sample may be carry-over from other donors' samples. The specimen was tumor tissue. V gene TRBV5-1 combines with J gene TRBJ1-1, with D maybe TRBD1 (5 bases). The CDR3 DNA reads TGCGCCAGCAGCACAACAACCGGGACGGCGGCCGGGGCTTTCTTT. Encoded protein: CASSTTTGTAAGAFF.